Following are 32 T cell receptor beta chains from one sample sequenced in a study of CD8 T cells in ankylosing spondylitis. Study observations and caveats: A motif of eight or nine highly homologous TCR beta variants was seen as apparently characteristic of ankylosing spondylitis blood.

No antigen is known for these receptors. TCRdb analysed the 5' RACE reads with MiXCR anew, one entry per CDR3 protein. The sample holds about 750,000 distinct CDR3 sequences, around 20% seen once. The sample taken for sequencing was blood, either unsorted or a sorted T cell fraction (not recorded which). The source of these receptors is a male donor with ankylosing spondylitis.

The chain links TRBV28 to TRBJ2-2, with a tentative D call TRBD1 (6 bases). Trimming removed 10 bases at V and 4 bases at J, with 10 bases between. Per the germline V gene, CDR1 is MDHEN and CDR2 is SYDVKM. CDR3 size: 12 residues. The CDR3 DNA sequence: TGTGCCATCACAGGGAGCACCGGGGAGCTGTTTTTT. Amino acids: CAITGSTGELFF.

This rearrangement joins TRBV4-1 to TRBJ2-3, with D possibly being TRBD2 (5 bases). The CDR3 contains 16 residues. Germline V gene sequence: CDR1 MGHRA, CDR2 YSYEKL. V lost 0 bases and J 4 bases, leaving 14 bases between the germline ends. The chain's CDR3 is CASSQDKVREADTQYF. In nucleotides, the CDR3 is TGCGCCAGCAGCCAAGACAAAGTTCGGGAAGCAGATACGCAGTATTTT.

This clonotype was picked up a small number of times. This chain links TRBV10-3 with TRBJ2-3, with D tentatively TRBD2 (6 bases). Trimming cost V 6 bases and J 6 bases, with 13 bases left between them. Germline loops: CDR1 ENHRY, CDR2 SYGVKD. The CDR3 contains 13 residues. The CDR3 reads CAIREGLGDTQYF. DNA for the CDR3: TGTGCCATCAGGGAGGGGCTGGGGGATACGCAGTATTTT.

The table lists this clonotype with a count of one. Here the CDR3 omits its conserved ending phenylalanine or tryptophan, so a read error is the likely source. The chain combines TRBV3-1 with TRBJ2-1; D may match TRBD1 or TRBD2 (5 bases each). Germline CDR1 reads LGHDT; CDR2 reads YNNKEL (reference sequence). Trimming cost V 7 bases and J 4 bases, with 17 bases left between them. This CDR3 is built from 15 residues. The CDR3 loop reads CASTPPGAPYNEQFY. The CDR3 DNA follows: TGTGCCAGCACCCCCCCCGGGGCACCGTACAATGAGCAGTTCTAC.

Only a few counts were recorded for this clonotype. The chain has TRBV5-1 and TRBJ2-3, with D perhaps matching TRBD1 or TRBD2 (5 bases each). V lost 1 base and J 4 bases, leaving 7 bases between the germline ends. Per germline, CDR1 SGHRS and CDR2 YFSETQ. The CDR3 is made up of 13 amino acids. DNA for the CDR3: TGCGCCAGCAGCTTGATGGGGGCAGATACGCAGTATTTT. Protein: CASSLMGADTQYF. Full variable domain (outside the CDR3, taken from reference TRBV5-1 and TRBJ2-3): KAGVTQTPRYLIKTRGQQVTLSCSPISGHRSVSWYQQTPGQGLQFLFEYFSETQRNKGNFPGRFSGRQFSNSRSEMNVSTLELGDSALYLCASSLMGADTQYFGPGTRLTVL.

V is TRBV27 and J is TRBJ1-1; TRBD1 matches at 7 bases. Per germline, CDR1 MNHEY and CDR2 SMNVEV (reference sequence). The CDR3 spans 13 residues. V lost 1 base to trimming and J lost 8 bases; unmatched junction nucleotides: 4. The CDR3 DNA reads TGTGCCAGCAGTTTATTGACAGGGAACGAAGCTTTCTTT. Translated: CASSLLTGNEAFF.

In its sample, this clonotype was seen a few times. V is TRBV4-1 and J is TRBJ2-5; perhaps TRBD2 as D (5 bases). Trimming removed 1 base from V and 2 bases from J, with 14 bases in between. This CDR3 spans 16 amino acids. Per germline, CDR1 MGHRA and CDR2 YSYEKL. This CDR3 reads CASSQGAAAIQETQYF. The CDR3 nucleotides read TGCGCCAGCAGCCAAGGAGCGGCAGCGATACAAGAGACCCAGTACTTC.

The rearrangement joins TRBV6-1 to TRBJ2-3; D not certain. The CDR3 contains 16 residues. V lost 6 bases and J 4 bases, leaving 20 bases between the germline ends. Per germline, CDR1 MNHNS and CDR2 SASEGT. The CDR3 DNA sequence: TGTGCCAGCAGGCCTACACCGGGCCTAGGCCCAGATACGCAGTATTTT. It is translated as CASRPTPGLGPDTQYF.

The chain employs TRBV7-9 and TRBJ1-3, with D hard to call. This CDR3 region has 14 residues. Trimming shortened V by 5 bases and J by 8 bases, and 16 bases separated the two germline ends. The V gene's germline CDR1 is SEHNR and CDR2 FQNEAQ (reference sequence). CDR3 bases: TGTGCCAGCAGCCCCCTAGGCCCCCGGGACACCATATATTTT. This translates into CASSPLGPRDTIYF.

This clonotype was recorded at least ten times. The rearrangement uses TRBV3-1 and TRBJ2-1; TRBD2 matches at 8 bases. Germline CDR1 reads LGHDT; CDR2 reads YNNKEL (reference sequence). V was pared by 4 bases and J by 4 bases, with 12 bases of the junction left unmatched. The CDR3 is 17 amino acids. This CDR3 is CASSLQLTSGPYNEQFF. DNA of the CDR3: TGTGCCAGCAGCCTGCAACTTACTAGCGGACCATACAATGAGCAGTTCTTC.

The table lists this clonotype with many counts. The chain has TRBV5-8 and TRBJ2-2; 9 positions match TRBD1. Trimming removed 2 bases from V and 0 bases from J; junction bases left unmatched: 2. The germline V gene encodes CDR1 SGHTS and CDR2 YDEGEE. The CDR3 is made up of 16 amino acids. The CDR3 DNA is TGTGCCAGCAGCTTCCGGGACAGGGCGAACACCGGGGAGCTGTTTTTT. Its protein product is CASSFRDRANTGELFF.

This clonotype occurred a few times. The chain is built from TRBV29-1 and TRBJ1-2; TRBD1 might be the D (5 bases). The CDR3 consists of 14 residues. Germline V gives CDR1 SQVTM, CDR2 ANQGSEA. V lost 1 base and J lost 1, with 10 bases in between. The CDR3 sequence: CSVEGAGSNYGYTF. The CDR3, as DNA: TGCAGCGTTGAAGGGGCAGGGAGTAACTATGGCTACACCTTC.

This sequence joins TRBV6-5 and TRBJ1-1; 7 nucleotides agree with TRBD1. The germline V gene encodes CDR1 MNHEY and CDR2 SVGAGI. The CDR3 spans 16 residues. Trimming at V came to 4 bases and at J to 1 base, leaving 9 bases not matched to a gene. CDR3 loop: CASSLRPTGTNTEAFF. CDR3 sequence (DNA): TGTGCCAGCAGTTTACGACCGACAGGGACGAACACTGAAGCTTTCTTT.

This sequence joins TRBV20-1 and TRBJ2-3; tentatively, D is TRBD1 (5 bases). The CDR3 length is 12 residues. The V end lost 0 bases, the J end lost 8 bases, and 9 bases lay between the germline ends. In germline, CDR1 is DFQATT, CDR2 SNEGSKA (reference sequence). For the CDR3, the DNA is TGCAGTGCTAGAGATTTAGGGGTTACGCAGTATTTT. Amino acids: CSARDLGVTQYF.

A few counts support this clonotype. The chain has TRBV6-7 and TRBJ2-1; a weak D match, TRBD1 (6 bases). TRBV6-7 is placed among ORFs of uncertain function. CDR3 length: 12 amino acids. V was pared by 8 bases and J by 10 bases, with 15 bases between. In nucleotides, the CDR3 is TGTGCCAGCGGGGCAGGGGAAACCGAGCAGTTCTTC. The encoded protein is CASGAGETEQFF.

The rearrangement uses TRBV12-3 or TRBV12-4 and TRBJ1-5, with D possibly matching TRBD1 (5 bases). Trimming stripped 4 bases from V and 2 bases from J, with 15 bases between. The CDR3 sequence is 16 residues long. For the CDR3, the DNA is TGTGCCAGCAGTTCCTCCCTGGGAGGGGGCAATCAGCCCCAGCATTTT. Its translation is CASSSSLGGGNQPQHF.

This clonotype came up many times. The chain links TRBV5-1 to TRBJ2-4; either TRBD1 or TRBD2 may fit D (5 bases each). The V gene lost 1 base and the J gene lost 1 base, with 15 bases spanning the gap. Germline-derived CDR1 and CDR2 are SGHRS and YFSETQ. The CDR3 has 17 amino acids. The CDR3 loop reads CASSLMMGDGAKNIQYF. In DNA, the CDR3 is TGCGCCAGCAGCTTGATGATGGGGGACGGGGCCAAAAACATTCAGTACTTC.

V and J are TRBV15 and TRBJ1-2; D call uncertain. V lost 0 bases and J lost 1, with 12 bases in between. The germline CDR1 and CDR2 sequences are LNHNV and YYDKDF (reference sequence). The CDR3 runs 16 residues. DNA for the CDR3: TGTGCCACCAGCAGAGATGGGAACAGTCATAACTATGGCTACACCTTC. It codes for CATSRDGNSHNYGYTF.

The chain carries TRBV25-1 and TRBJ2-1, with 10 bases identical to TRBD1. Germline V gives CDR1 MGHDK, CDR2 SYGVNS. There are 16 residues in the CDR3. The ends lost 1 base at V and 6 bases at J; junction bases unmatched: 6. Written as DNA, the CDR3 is TGTGCCAGCAGTGAATGGGGACAGGGGCGCGGCAATGAGCAGTTCTTC. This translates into CASSEWGQGRGNEQFF. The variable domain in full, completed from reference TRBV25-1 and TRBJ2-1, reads EADIYQTPRYLVIGTGKKITLECSQTMGHDKMYWYQQDPGMELHLIHYSYGVNSTEKGDLSSESTVSRIRTEHFPLTLESARPSHTSQYLCASSEWGQGRGNEQFFGPGTRLTVL.

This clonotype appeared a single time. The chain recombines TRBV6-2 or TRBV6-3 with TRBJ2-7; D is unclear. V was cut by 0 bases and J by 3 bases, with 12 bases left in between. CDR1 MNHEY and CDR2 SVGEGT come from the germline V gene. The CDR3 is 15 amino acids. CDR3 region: CASSYSWPRNYEQYF. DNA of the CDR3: TGTGCCAGCAGTTACTCGTGGCCTCGGAACTACGAGCAGTACTTC.

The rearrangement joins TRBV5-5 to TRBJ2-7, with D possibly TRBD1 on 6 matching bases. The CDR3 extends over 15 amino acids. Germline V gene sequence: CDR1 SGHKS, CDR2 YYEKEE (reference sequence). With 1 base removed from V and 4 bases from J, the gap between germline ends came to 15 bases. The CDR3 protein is CASSLFLDRSYEQYF. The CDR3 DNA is TGTGCCAGCAGCTTGTTTCTGGACAGAAGTTACGAGCAGTACTTC.

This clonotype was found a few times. CDR3 DNA sequence: TGCGCCAGCAGCCCCGGGACAGGGGGCAGAGGGTCTAGCGGGGGTTACGAGCAGTACTTC. Translated: CASSPGTGGRGSSGGYEQYF. The genes are TRBV5-1 and TRBJ2-7; 12 bases align to TRBD1. The CDR3 runs 20 residues. Germline CDR1 SGHRS, CDR2 YFSETQ. Losses at the gene ends were 4 bases for V and 4 bases for J; bases not matched to a gene: 21.

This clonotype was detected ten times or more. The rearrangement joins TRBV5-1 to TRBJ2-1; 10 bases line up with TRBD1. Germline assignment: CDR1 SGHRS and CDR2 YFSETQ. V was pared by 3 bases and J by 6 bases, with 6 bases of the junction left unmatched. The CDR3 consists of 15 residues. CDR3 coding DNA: TGCGCCAGCAGCTCCGGGACAGGGGCCACCAATGAGCAGTTCTTC. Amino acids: CASSSGTGATNEQFF.

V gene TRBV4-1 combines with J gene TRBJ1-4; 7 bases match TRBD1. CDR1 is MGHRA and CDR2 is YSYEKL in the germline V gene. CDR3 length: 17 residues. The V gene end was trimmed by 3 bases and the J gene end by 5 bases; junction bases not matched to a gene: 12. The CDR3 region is CASSHRTTRGTNEKLFF. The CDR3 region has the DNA TGCGCCAGCAGCCACAGAACCACCAGGGGGACAAATGAAAAACTGTTTTTT.

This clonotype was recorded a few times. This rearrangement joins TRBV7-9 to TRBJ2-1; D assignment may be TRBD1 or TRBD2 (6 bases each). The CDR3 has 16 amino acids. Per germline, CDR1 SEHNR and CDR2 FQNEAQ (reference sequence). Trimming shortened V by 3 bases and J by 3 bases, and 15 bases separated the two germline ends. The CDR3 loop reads CASSFIVGGVYNEQFF. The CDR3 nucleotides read TGTGCCAGCAGCTTTATTGTCGGGGGCGTCTACAATGAGCAGTTCTTC.

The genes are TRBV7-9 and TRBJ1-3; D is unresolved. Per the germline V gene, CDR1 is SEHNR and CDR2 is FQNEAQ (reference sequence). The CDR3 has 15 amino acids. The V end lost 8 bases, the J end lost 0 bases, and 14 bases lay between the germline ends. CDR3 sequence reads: CASDVVQHSGNTIYF. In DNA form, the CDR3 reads TGTGCCAGCGATGTCGTACAGCACTCTGGAAACACCATATATTTT.

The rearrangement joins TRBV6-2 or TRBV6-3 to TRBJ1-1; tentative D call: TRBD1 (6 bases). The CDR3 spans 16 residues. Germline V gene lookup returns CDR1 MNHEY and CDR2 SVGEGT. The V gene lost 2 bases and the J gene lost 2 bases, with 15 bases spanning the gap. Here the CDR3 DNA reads TGTGCCAGCAGTTACGCAGTGGGGGGCGGAAACACTGAAGCTTTCTTT. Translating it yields CASSYAVGGGNTEAFF.

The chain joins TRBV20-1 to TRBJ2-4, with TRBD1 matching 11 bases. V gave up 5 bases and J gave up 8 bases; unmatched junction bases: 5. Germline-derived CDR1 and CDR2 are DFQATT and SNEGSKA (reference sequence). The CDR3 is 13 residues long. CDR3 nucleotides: TGCAGTGCTGGGACAGGGGGATTGGACATTCAGTACTTC. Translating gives CSAGTGGLDIQYF.

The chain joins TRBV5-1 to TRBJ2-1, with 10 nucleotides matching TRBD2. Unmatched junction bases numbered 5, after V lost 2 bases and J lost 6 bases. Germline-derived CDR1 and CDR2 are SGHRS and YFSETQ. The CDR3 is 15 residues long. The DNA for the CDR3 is TGCGCCAGCAGCTTCCAGGTAGCGGGAGGCAATGAGCAGTTCTTC. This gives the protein CASSFQVAGGNEQFF.

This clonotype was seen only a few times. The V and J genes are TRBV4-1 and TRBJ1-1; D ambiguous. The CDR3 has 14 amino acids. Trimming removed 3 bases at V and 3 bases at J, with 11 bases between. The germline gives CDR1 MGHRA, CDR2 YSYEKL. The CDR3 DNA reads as TGCGCCAGCAGCCACCCGACGGAGTACACTGAAGCTTTCTTT. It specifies CASSHPTEYTEAFF.

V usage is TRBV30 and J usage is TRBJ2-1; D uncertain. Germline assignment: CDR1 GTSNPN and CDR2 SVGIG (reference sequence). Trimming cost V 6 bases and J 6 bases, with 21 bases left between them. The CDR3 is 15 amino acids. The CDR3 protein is CACTPGRQNPNEQFF. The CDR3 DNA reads TGTGCCTGTACCCCGGGCAGGCAAAACCCCAATGAGCAGTTCTTC.

The CDR3 nucleotides are TGTGCCAGCAGCTTAGATGGCTATTGGGAGACCCAGTACTTC. Translating it yields CASSLDGYWETQYF. This chain connects TRBV7-9 to TRBJ2-5, with D unclear. Per germline, CDR1 SEHNR and CDR2 FQNEAQ (reference sequence). The CDR3 is made up of 14 amino acids. Trimming removed 1 base at V and 5 bases at J, with 11 bases between.